The TCR beta chain described here comes from a study of CD8 T cells in ankylosing spondylitis. Trimming shortened V by 3 bases and J by 2 bases, and 9 bases separated the two germline ends. CDR1 is KGHSH and CDR2 is LQKENI in the germline V gene. CDR3 length: 14 amino acids. Molecular-barcoded quantitative 5'-RACE produced these TCR beta libraries. TCRdb used MiXCR to reprocess the 5' RACE reads, holding one entry per CDR3 protein. The sample has some 840,000 distinct CDR3 sequences; 10% to 15% are singletons. Notes on the study in general: Seemingly distinctive of ankylosing spondylitis blood was a TCR beta motif formed by eight highly homologous variants.

A word on this clonotype: Its antigen is undetermined.

The sample consisted of blood, either unsorted or a sorted T cell fraction (not recorded which). The V gene is TRBV18, the J gene TRBJ2-3; no definite D call. The TCR was taken from a male donor with ankylosing spondylitis. The CDR3 DNA reads TGTGCCAGCTCACCCCGGGCCCTCACAGATACGCAGTATTTT. Translated, it gives CASSPRALTDTQYF.